Following are 23 T cell receptor beta chains from one sample sequenced in a study of breast tumors, draining lymph nodes, adjacent tissues. TCRdb recomputed calls from the multiplex PCR reads with MiXCR, one row per CDR3 protein. The repertoire has some 120,000 distinct CDR3 sequences, 21% of them found once; the top ten carry roughly 2.4%. Breast cancer patients provided tissue from their axillary draining lymph nodes. The sequencing sample was made of axillary lymph node tissue. Source of these receptors: a female donor with breast cancer. Some clones in this sample may be carry-over from other donors' samples.

In this sample, this clonotype turned up many times. The CDR3 reads CASSLGTGRFF. The CDR3 bases are TGTGCCAGCAGTTTGGGGACAGGGCGGTTCTTC. The chain combines TRBV12-3 or TRBV12-4 with TRBJ2-1, with 9 bases aligning to TRBD1. The CDR3 runs 11 residues. Trimming at V came to 3 bases and at J to 15 bases, leaving 3 bases not matched to a gene.

To note about this clonotype: This sequence may be a read error, since a much larger clone differs from it by one base. This chain links TRBV19 with TRBJ1-4; D is uncertain. V lost 1 base, J lost 7 bases, and 10 bases lay in between. CDR3 length equals 14 residues. The germline V gene encodes CDR1 LNHDA and CDR2 SQIVND (reference sequence). The CDR3 region is CASSIGVYGEKLFF. The CDR3 bases are TGTGCCAGTAGTATAGGGGTGTATGGTGAAAAACTGTTTTTT.

This clonotype was observed at least ten times. V gene TRBV20-1 combines with J gene TRBJ2-1, with 7 bases fitting TRBD2. V was pared by 4 bases and J by 0 bases, with 9 bases of the junction left unmatched. Germline V gene data show CDR1 as DFQATT and CDR2 as SNEGSKA (reference sequence). CDR3 length: 16 residues. The CDR3 nucleotides read TGCAGTGCTATTGGCGGGAGAGGGAGCTCCTACAATGAGCAGTTCTTC. Translating it yields CSAIGGRGSSYNEQFF.

This clonotype was seen repeatedly, ten times or more. V is TRBV12-3 or TRBV12-4 and J is TRBJ2-3; D uncertain. V lost 3 bases, J lost 4 bases, and 11 bases lay in between. This CDR3 is built from 14 residues. CDR3 region: CASSLGSLADTQYF. As DNA, the CDR3 is TGTGCCAGCAGTTTGGGTAGCTTGGCAGATACGCAGTATTTT.

The chain recombines TRBV4-1 with TRBJ1-4; D unclear. The CDR3 totals 12 residues. V dropped 4 bases and J dropped 11 bases, with 11 bases sitting between them. Germline CDR1 is MGHRA and CDR2 is YSYEKL. The CDR3: CASSREGEKLFF. CDR3 bases: TGCGCCAGCAGCCGAGAGGGAGAGAAACTGTTTTTT.

There are many counts of this clonotype. The chain recombines TRBV25-1 with TRBJ1-6; 8 bases match TRBD1. This CDR3 contains 15 residues. Trimming took 3 bases from V and 6 from J; bases not matched to a gene: 4. CDR1 is MGHDK, CDR2 SYGVNS, per germline. Here the CDR3 reads CASSDLDRANSPLHF. DNA of the CDR3: TGTGCCAGCAGTGATCTGGACAGGGCTAATTCACCCCTCCACTTT. Combining the CDR3 with reference TRBV25-1 and TRBJ1-6 gives the whole variable domain EADIYQTPRYLVIGTGKKITLECSQTMGHDKMYWYQQDPGMELHLIHYSYGVNSTEKGDLSSESTVSRIRTEHFPLTLESARPSHTSQYLCASSDLDRANSPLHFGNGTRLTVT.

The DNA of the CDR3 is TGTGCCAGCAGCTCGTCGCCGAAACCGGGACAGGGAATCTGGTGGAGCAATCAGCCCCAGCATTTT. Encoded protein: CASSSSPKPGQGIWWSNQPQHF. This chain connects TRBV5-4 to TRBJ1-5, with 9 bases identical to TRBD1. Germline V gene sequence: CDR1 SGHNT, CDR2 YYREEE (reference sequence). V lost 3 bases to trimming and J lost 1 base; unmatched junction nucleotides: 23. This CDR3 region has 22 residues.

About this clonotype itself: This may arise from a read error, as a much more abundant clone is one base away. This chain connects TRBV6-4 to TRBJ2-3; 11 nucleotides match TRBD2. Looked up from germline, CDR1 is MRHNA and CDR2 is SNTAGT. The CDR3 has 22 amino acids. In nucleotides, the CDR3 is TGTGCCAGCAGTGGCCCCCTAGGACAGGGGATGACTAGCGGGGCCCTTTCGGATACGCGGTATTTT. Its protein is CASSGPLGQGMTSGALSDTRYF.

The chain couples TRBV11-3 to TRBJ2-2; D possibly corresponds to TRBD1 (5 bases). The end of the DNA is better explained by TRBJ1-1, so the J call may be wrong. In germline, CDR1 is SGHNT, CDR2 YENEEA. The CDR3 has 13 residues. CDR3 sequence reads: CASSSRAGTEAFF. The CDR3 nucleotides read TGTGCCAGCAGCTCGCGGGCAGGGACTGAAGCTTTCTTT.

A word on this clonotype: One base away lies a much larger clone, so this may be a sequencing read error. CDR3 protein: CASQIGGLDTYEQYF. The CDR3 DNA reads TGTGCCAGCCAAATCGGGGGGCTAGATACCTACGAGCAGTACTTC. The V gene is TRBV27, the J gene TRBJ2-7; TRBD2 might be the D (7 bases). V was cut by 8 bases and J by 2 bases, with 19 bases left in between. This CDR3 comprises 15 residues. Germline V gene lookup returns CDR1 MNHEY and CDR2 SMNVEV (reference sequence).

This clonotype was seen just once. With a much larger clone just one base away, this may be a read error. This chain uses TRBV10-3 with TRBJ2-6; possible D gene TRBD2, 6 bases. This CDR3 region has 19 residues. With 0 bases removed from V and 4 bases from J, the gap between germline ends came to 19 bases. Germline V gives CDR1 ENHRY, CDR2 SYGVKD. In DNA form, the CDR3 reads TGTGCCATCAGTGAGTCGACTCGGGGGACGGTGGCGGGGGCCAACGTCCTGACTTTC. It yields the protein CAISESTRGTVAGANVLTF.

The chain joins TRBV6-2 or TRBV6-3 to TRBJ2-1; 8 positions match TRBD1. V was clipped by 6 bases and J by 7 bases; unmatched bases: 8. The CDR3 is 14 residues long. Germline lookup yields CDR1 MNHEY and CDR2 SVGEGT. The CDR3 DNA is TGTGCCAGCAGCAGGACAGGGATTGGGAATGAGCAGTTCTTC. This sequence encodes CASSRTGIGNEQFF.

The table lists this clonotype with many counts. The chain has TRBV11-2 and TRBJ2-7; TRBD1 is a possible D gene (6 bases). V lost 5 bases and J lost 0, with 11 bases in between. Germline V CDR1 and CDR2: SGHAT, FQNNGV. The CDR3 is made up of 14 amino acids. The CDR3 reads CASSQDRLSYEQYF. For the CDR3, the DNA is TGTGCCAGCAGCCAAGACAGGCTCTCCTACGAGCAGTACTTC.

As to this clonotype: One end of the junction does not line up with germline, which may come from a read error. The chain employs TRBV2 and TRBJ2-1; D is unclear. This CDR3 contains 13 residues. Germline V CDR1 and CDR2: SNHLY, FYNNEI. In DNA form, the CDR3 reads TGTGCCAGCAGTGTCACCCTGGTGGATGAGCAATTCTTC. Its translation is CASSVTLVDEQFF.

This clonotype was found many times. The V and J genes are TRBV20-1 and TRBJ2-3; 8 nucleotides line up with TRBD1. V dropped 5 bases and J dropped 1; count of bases not matched to a gene: 8. Germline CDR1 and CDR2: DFQATT and SNEGSKA (reference sequence). This CDR3 spans 15 amino acids. For the CDR3, the DNA is TGCAGTGCTCCCGACTCGACAGGGGGCACAGATACGCAGTATTTT. Amino acids: CSAPDSTGGTDTQYF.

The V call is TRBV6-5, the J call TRBJ2-7; 9 bases are shared with TRBD1. Looked up from germline, CDR1 is MNHEY and CDR2 is SVGAGI. V lost 7 bases to trimming and J lost 3 bases; unmatched junction nucleotides: 7. This CDR3 spans 14 amino acids. CDR3 loop: CASIDRTGVYEQYF. For the CDR3, the DNA is TGTGCCAGCATTGACCGGACAGGGGTCTACGAGCAGTACTTC.

The rearrangement uses TRBV3-1 and TRBJ1-2; 7 positions match TRBD1. With 1 base clipped from V and 8 bases from J, the junction kept 10 bases outside the gene matches. The CDR3 runs 15 residues. Germline loops: CDR1 LGHDT, CDR2 YNNKEL (reference sequence). The CDR3 here is CASSQGQDRVAGYTF. CDR3 coding DNA: TGTGCCAGCAGCCAAGGGCAAGACAGGGTGGCCGGCTACACCTTC.

The rearrangement joins TRBV28 to TRBJ2-5; D perhaps matches TRBD1 (5 bases). V shed 6 bases and J shed 0 bases, with 29 bases lying between them. Looked up from germline, CDR1 is MDHEN and CDR2 is SYDVKM. CDR3 length equals 20 residues. CDR3 loop: CASRTRILTSDRLYQETQYF. The CDR3, as DNA: TGTGCCAGCAGAACGCGCATCCTAACCTCAGACAGACTTTACCAAGAGACCCAGTACTTC.

This clonotype was detected many times. The chain uses TRBV20-1 and TRBJ2-3; no firm D call. Trimming pared 6 bases from V and 0 bases from J, leaving 7 bases between. Germline CDR1 is DFQATT and CDR2 is SNEGSKA (reference sequence). This CDR3 has 12 amino acids. CDR3 nucleotides: TGCAGTGCGGTTCCCAGCACAGATACGCAGTATTTT. This codes for CSAVPSTDTQYF.

A note on this clonotype: One base away lies a much larger clone, so this may be a sequencing read error. The rearrangement uses TRBV18 and TRBJ2-2; no clear D. Germline V gene lookup returns CDR1 KGHSH and CDR2 LQKENI. The CDR3 is made up of 16 amino acids. The DNA for the CDR3 is TGTGCCAGCTCACCACCCAAGGCTCCGAACGCCGGGGAGCTGTTTTTT. As protein: CASSPPKAPNAGELFF. The full variable domain, completed using reference TRBV18 and TRBJ2-2, is NAGVMQNPRHLVRRRGQEARLRCSPMKGHSHVYWYRQLPEEGLKFMVYLQKENIIDESGMPKERFSAEFPKEGPSILRIQQVVRGDSAAYFCASSPPKAPNAGELFFGEGSRLTVL.

Comment on this clonotype: A read error may explain this, as a much larger clone is one base away. The chain joins TRBV12-3 or TRBV12-4 to TRBJ2-7; the D is unclear. CDR3 size: 12 residues. CDR3 amino acids: CASGLAGFEQYF. For the CDR3, the DNA is TGTGCCAGCGGTTTAGCCGGGTTCGAGCAGTACTTC.

This clonotype was counted many times. V gene TRBV7-9 combines with J gene TRBJ2-1, with 10 positions matching TRBD2. V lost 6 bases, J lost 2 bases, and 7 bases stayed unmatched. The CDR3 loop spans 16 amino acids. Germline CDR1 reads SEHNR; CDR2 reads FQNEAQ (reference sequence). DNA of the CDR3: TGTGCCAGCAGTTCCAATAGCGGGAGGCCCTACAATGAGCAGTTCTTC. Its protein is CASSSNSGRPYNEQFF.

In its sample, this clonotype was seen many times. Here the CDR3 reads CASSPRPTSPGLSSRTQYF. The DNA of the CDR3 is TGTGCCAGCAGCCCCCGACCGACCTCCCCGGGACTTTCAAGCCGTACGCAGTATTTT. The chain employs TRBV13 and TRBJ2-3; perhaps TRBD2 as D (6 bases). The CDR3 sequence is 19 residues long. Germline values: CDR1 PRHDT, CDR2 FYEKMQ (reference sequence). The germline V and J ends were trimmed by 5 bases and 8 bases, with 32 bases remaining between them.